This TCR beta chain was obtained from a study of identical twins. Template switching, a step in the protocol, added a universal primer site, and cDNA carried unique molecular identifiers. TCRdb used MiXCR to reprocess the 5' RACE reads, holding one entry per CDR3 protein. The table lists 1,800,000 or so distinct CDR3 sequences, under 35% of them singletons. The table lists this clonotype with a few counts. V lost 2 bases, J lost 0 bases, and 6 bases lay in between. The CDR3 has 14 amino acids. Germline V gene sequence: CDR1 ENHRY, CDR2 SYGVKD. The TCR comes from a newborn girl in good health. Sample: cord blood. The chain carries TRBV10-3 and TRBJ2-3; D call uncertain. The chain's CDR3 is CAISEAASTDTQYF. CDR3 sequence (DNA): TGTGCCATCAGTGAGGCCGCCAGCACAGATACGCAGTATTTT.